The 13 T cell receptor beta chains listed next were all sequenced from one sample in a study of radiation and T cells in renal cell carcinoma. Time point defined: baseline pretreatment blood. The treatment here: 15 Gy SBRT to primary tumor, nephrectomy 4 weeks later. TCRdb's copy holds only in-frame clones and misses some; the assay was immunoSEQ multiplex PCR. Among 150,000 or so clones listed, around nine tenths were seen once. Sequenced material: blood, taken from a patient whose treatment included radiotherapy and nephrectomy. Source of these receptors: a woman between 45 and 60 years old with renal cell carcinoma.

This clone was detected once. The chain has TRBV5-1 and TRBJ2-1; 7 positions match TRBD1. CDR3 length: 15 amino acids. With 4 bases clipped from V and 2 bases from J, the junction kept 6 bases outside the gene matches. Germline V lookup: CDR1 SGHRS, CDR2 YFSETQ. For the CDR3, the DNA is TGCGCCAGCAGCCAATGGACAGGAGCCTACAATGAGCAGTTCTTC. Amino acid sequence: CASSQWTGAYNEQFF.

This sequence joins TRBV6-5 and TRBJ2-3; no firm D call. The CDR3 totals 16 residues. Germline-derived CDR1 and CDR2 are MNHEY and SVGAGI. V lost 0 bases and J 2 bases, leaving 12 bases between the germline ends. The DNA of the CDR3 is TGTGCCAGCAGTTACTCGTTATCTGGCATCACAGATACGCAGTATTTT. Protein sequence: CASSYSLSGITDTQYF.

This clone was detected only once. The gene calls are TRBV14 and TRBJ2-3; 15 bases agree with TRBD2. The CDR3 extends over 16 amino acids. V lost 4 bases, J lost 7 bases, and 6 bases stayed unmatched. Germline CDR1 reads SGHDN; CDR2 reads FVKESK. CDR3 protein: CASSPGLAGGRNTQYF. The CDR3 DNA follows: TGTGCCAGCAGCCCCGGACTAGCGGGGGGGCGAAATACGCAGTATTTT.

V usage is TRBV6-5 and J usage is TRBJ2-7; a possible D gene is TRBD2 (6 bases). The germline gives CDR1 MNHEY, CDR2 SVGAGI. This CDR3 is 13 amino acids long. The ends were cut back, 6 bases at V and 7 bases at J, with 16 bases in the middle. CDR3 amino acids: CASSFRARGEQYF. CDR3 nucleotides: TGTGCCAGCAGCTTCCGGGCCCGGGGGGAGCAGTACTTC.

J is TRBJ2-3 and V is TRBV7-2, with D possibly being TRBD2 (5 bases). CDR3 size: 16 residues. Trimming removed 1 base at V and 0 bases at J, with 11 bases between. Germline V lookup: CDR1 SGHTA, CDR2 FQGNSA. The CDR3 is CASSLVASPSTDTQYF. CDR3 nucleotide sequence: TGTGCCAGCAGCTTAGTGGCTAGCCCTAGCACAGATACGCAGTATTTT.

The chain employs TRBV10-3 and TRBJ2-2, with 7 bases identical to TRBD1. This CDR3 region has 15 residues. CDR1 and CDR2 (germline): ENHRY, SYGVKD. With 4 bases clipped from V and 2 bases from J, the junction kept 4 bases outside the gene matches. The CDR3 DNA is TGTGCCATCAGTGCCCGGACAGGCAACACCGGGGAGCTGTTTTTT. It specifies CAISARTGNTGELFF.

This rearrangement joins TRBV7-6 to TRBJ1-3; 7 nucleotides agree with TRBD1. CDR1 SGHVS and CDR2 FNYEAQ come from the germline V gene. The J segment lost 4 bases and the V segment lost 1 base, leaving 4 bases of the junction unmatched. The CDR3 has 15 residues. For the CDR3, the DNA is TGTGCCAGCAGCTTAGGAGGGGGCAAGGGAAACACCATATATTTT. Translated, it gives CASSLGGGKGNTIYF.

The chain couples TRBV13 to TRBJ2-7; TRBD1 aligns across 7 bases. From germline, CDR1 is PRHDT and CDR2 FYEKMQ (reference sequence). The CDR3 totals 16 residues. Trimming at V came to 5 bases and at J to 1 base, leaving 11 bases not matched to a gene. CDR3 nucleotides: TGTGCCAGCAGCACTACCGGGACAGACTTTTCCTACGAGCAGTACTTC. This encodes CASSTTGTDFSYEQYF.

The gene calls are TRBV5-1 and TRBJ2-1, with 7 bases aligning to TRBD2. The CDR3 length is 15 residues. The ends lost 5 bases at V and 4 bases at J; junction bases unmatched: 9. Germline CDR1 reads SGHRS; CDR2 reads YFSETQ. The DNA for the CDR3 is TGCGCCAGCAGAGCGCGGACTAGTGGTTACAATGAGCAGTTCTTC. It yields the protein CASRARTSGYNEQFF.

This chain connects TRBV7-2 to TRBJ2-7, with 8 bases identical to TRBD1. After removal of 2 bases from V and 6 bases from J, the junction contained 15 bases not matched to a gene. This CDR3 is built from 17 residues. Germline CDR1 SGHTA, CDR2 FQGNSA. CDR3 coding DNA: TGTGCCAGCAGCTTAAGGGGCGGTGGGACAGGAGTCGCCGAGCAGTACTTC. It encodes CASSLRGGGTGVAEQYF. Variable domain in full (rest from reference TRBV7-2 and TRBJ2-7): GAGVSQSPSNKVTEKGKDVELRCDPISGHTALYWYRQSLGQGLEFLIYFQGNSAPDKSGLPSDRFSAERTGGSVSTLTIQRTQQEDSAVYLCASSLRGGGTGVAEQYFGPGTRLTVT.

The rearrangement uses TRBV5-1 and TRBJ1-1; D unresolved. The CDR3 runs 14 residues. The V gene's germline CDR1 is SGHRS and CDR2 YFSETQ. The V gene lost 1 base and the J gene lost 2 bases, with 9 bases spanning the gap. As DNA, the CDR3 is TGCGCCAGCAGCTTGTTTGGCTTTAACACTGAAGCTTTCTTT. This codes for CASSLFGFNTEAFF.

The chain joins TRBV2 to TRBJ2-5; D is perhaps TRBD1 or TRBD2 (6 bases each). Deletions cut 4 bases from V and 5 bases from J, with 20 bases between. Germline assignment: CDR1 SNHLY and CDR2 FYNNEI. This CDR3 is built from 16 residues. The CDR3 bases are TGTGCCAGCAGTGTTTTCGGGGGCTCCGTTGTTGAGACCCAGTACTTC. Its translation: CASSVFGGSVVETQYF.

J is TRBJ1-2 and V is TRBV7-3; the D is unclear. Germline values: CDR1 SGHTA, CDR2 FQGTGA. V lost 2 bases and J 2 bases, leaving 6 bases between the germline ends. CDR3 length equals 13 residues. The CDR3 region is CASSLDGNYGYTF. The DNA for the CDR3 is TGTGCCAGCAGCTTAGACGGAAACTATGGCTACACCTTC.